This record covers a single TCR beta chain. The data belong to a study of blood T cell repertoires in COVID-19. Across the study: There were acute and convalescent COVID-19 samples, and they came from the United States, Italy and Spain. Sample material is recorded as cDNA or gDNA derived from T cells, B-cell-depleted T cells, or PBMCs.

Original processing notes: It was from reference gene primer amplification that nucleated cell counts were estimated. Produced via immunoSEQ multiplex PCR; TCRdb's table is partial and in-frame only. Clonal size and the V and J genes are those of that table, whereas D and trimming came from the DNA. The data show approximately 140,000 clones, with 88% seen just once and about 10% held by the top ten. The CDR3 extends over 15 amino acids. Germline CDR1 is MGHDK and CDR2 is SYGVNS. The ends lost 5 bases at V and 6 bases at J; junction bases unmatched: 6. The material sequenced was peripheral blood. The gene calls are TRBV25-1 and TRBJ2-1, with 11 positions matching TRBD1. The sequence was obtained from a man in his fifties or sixties with active or convalescent COVID-19. CDR3 residues: CASSWTGTGGNEQFF. In DNA, the CDR3 is TGTGCCAGCAGTTGGACCGGGACAGGGGGCAATGAGCAGTTCTTC. The variable domain in full, completed from reference TRBV25-1 and TRBJ2-1, reads EADIYQTPRYLVIGTGKKITLECSQTMGHDKMYWYQQDPGMELHLIHYSYGVNSTEKGDLSSESTVSRIRTEHFPLTLESARPSHTSQYLCASSWTGTGGNEQFFGPGTRLTVL.